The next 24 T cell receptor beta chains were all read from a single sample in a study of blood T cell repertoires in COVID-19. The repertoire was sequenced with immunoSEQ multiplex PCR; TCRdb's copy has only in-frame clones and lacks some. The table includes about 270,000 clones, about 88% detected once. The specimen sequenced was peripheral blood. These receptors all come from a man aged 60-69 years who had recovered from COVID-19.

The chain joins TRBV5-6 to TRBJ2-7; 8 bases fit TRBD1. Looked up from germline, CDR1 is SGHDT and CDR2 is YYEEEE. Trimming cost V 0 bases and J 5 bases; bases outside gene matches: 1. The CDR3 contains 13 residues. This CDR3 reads CASSLAGGHEQYF. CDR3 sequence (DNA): TGTGCCAGCAGCTTGGCAGGGGGCCACGAGCAGTACTTC. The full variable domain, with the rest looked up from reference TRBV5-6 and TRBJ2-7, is DAGVTQSPTHLIKTRGQQVTLRCSPKSGHDTVSWYQQALGQGPQFIFQYYEEEERQRGNFPDRFSGHQFPNYSSELNVNALLLGDSALYLCASSLAGGHEQYFGPGTRLTVT.

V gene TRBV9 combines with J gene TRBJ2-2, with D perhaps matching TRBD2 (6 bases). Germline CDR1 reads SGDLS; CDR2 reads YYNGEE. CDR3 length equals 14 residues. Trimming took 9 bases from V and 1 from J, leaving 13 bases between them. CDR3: CATTAGGNTGELFF. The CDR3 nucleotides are TGTGCCACCACGGCCGGGGGGAACACCGGGGAGCTGTTTTTT.

Written as DNA, the CDR3 is TGTGCCAGCAGCCAAGATTGGGGACAAAGGGAGACCCAGTACTTC. Translated: CASSQDWGQRETQYF. The chain is built from TRBV14 and TRBJ2-5; D may be TRBD1 (6 bases). This CDR3 has 15 residues. Trimming pared 0 bases from V and 5 bases from J, leaving 13 bases between. Germline loops: CDR1 SGHDN, CDR2 FVKESK. Supplemented by reference TRBV14 and TRBJ2-5, the full variable domain reads EAGVTQFPSHSVIEKGQTVTLRCDPISGHDNLYWYRRVMGKEIKFLLHFVKESKQDESGMPNNRFLAERTGGTYSTLKVQPAELEDSGVYFCASSQDWGQRETQYFGPGTRLLVL.

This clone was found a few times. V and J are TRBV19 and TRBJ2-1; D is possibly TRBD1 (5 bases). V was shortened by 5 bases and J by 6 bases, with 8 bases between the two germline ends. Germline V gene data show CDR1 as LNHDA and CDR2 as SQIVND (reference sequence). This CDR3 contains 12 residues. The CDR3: CASSGAANEQFF. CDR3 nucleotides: TGTGCCAGTAGTGGGGCCGCCAATGAGCAGTTCTTC.

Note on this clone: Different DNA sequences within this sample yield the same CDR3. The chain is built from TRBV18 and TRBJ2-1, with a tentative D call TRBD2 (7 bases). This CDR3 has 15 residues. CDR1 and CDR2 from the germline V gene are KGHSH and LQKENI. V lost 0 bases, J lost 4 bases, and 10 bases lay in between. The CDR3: CASSPPGGGYNEQFF. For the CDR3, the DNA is TGTGCCAGCTCACCACCGGGAGGGGGGTACAATGAGCAGTTCTTC.

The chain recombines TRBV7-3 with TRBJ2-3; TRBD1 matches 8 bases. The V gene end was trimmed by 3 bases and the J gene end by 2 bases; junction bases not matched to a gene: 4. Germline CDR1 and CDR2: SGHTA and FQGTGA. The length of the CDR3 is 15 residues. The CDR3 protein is CASSLDRAHTDTQYF. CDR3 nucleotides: TGTGCCAGCAGCTTGGACAGGGCACACACAGATACGCAGTATTTT.

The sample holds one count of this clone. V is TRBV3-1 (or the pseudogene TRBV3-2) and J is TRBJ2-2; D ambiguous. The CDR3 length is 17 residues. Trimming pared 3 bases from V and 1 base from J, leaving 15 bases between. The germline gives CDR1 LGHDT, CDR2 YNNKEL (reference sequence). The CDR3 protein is CASSHSYGGQNTGELFF. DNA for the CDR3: TGTGCCAGCAGCCATTCTTATGGTGGCCAGAACACCGGGGAGCTGTTTTTT.

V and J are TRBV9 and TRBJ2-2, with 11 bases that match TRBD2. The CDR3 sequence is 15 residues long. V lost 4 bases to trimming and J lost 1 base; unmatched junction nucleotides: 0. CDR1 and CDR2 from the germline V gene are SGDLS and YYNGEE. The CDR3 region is CASSLAGGNTGELFF. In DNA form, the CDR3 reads TGTGCCAGCAGCCTAGCGGGGGGGAACACCGGGGAGCTGTTTTTT.

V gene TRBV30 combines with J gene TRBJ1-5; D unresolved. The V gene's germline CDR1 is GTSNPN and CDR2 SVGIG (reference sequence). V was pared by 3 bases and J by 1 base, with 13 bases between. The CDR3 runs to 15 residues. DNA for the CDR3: TGTGCCTGGAGGAAAGCAGGCGTGAGCAATCAGCCCCAGCATTTT. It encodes CAWRKAGVSNQPQHF.

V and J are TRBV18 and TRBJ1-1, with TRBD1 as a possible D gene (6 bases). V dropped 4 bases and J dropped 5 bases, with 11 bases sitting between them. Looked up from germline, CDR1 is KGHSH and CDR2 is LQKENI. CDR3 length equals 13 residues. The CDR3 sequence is CASSRTEETEAFF. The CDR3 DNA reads TGTGCCAGCTCACGGACAGAGGAAACTGAAGCTTTCTTT. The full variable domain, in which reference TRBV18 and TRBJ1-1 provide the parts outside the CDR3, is NAGVMQNPRHLVRRRGQEARLRCSPMKGHSHVYWYRQLPEEGLKFMVYLQKENIIDESGMPKERFSAEFPKEGPSILRIQQVVRGDSAAYFCASSRTEETEAFFGQGTRLTVV.

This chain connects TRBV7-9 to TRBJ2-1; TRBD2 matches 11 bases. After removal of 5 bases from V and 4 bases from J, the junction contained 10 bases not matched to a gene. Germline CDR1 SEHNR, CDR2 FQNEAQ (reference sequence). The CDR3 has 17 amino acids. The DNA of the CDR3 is TGTGCCAGCAGCCCCACCACTAGCGGGGGTGGGTACAATGAGCAGTTCTTC. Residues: CASSPTTSGGGYNEQFF.

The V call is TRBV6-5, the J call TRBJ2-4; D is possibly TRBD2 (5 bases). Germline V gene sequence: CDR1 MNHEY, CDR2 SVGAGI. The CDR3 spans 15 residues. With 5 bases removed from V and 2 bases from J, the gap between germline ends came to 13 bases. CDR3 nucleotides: TGTGCCAGCAGTACTCGGACTGCGACCAAAAACATTCAGTACTTC. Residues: CASSTRTATKNIQYF.

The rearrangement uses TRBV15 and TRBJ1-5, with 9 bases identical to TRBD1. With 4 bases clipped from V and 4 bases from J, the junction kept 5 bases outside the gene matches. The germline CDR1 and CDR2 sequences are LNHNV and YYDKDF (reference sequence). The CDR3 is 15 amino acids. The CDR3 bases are TGTGCCACCAGCACTGGGACAGGGACGAATCAGCCCCAGCATTTT. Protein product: CATSTGTGTNQPQHF.

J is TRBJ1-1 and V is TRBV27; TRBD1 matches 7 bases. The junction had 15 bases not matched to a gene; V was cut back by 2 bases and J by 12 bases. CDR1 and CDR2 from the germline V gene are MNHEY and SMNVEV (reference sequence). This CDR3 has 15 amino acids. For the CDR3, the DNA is TGTGCCAGCAGTTTAGGAGCGACAGGGTTTGATGTACCTTTCTTT. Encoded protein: CASSLGATGFDVPFF.

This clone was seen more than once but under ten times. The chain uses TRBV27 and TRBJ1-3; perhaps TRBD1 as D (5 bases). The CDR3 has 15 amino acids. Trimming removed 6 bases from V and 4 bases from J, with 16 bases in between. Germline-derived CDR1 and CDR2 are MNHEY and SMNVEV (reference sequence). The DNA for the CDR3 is TGTGCCAGCAGATCGGGACTCCCCTGGGGAAACACCATATATTTT. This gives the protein CASRSGLPWGNTIYF.

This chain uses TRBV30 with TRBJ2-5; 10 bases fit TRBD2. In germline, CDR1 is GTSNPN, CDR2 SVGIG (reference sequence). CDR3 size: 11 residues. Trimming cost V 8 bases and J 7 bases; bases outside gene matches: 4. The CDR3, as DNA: TGTGCCCGGACTAGCGGCGGGACCCAGTACTTC. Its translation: CARTSGGTQYF.

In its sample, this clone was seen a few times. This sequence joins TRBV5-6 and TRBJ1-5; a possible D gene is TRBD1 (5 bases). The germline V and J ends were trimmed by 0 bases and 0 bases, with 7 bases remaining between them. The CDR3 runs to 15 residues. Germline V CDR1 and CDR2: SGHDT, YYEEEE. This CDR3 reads CASSLGQRSNQPQHF. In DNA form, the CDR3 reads TGTGCCAGCAGCTTGGGACAGCGTAGCAATCAGCCCCAGCATTTT. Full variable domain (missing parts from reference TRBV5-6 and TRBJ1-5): DAGVTQSPTHLIKTRGQQVTLRCSPKSGHDTVSWYQQALGQGPQFIFQYYEEEERQRGNFPDRFSGHQFPNYSSELNVNALLLGDSALYLCASSLGQRSNQPQHFGDGTRLSIL.

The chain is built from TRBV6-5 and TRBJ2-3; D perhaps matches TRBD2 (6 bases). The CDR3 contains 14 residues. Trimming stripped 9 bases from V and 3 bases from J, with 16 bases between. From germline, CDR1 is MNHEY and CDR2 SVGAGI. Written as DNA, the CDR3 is TGTGCCAGTTCTCCCCTCGGGGGTACAGATACGCAGTATTTT. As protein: CASSPLGGTDTQYF.

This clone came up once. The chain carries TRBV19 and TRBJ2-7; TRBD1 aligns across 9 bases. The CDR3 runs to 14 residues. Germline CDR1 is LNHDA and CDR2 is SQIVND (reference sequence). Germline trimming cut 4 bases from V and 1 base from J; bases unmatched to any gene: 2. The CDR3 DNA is TGTGCCAGTAGTACGGGACAGGGTTCCTACGAGCAGTACTTC. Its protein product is CASSTGQGSYEQYF.

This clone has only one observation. CDR3 sequence (DNA): TGTGCCAGCAGTGAGGGGGCGACTACAGATACGCAGTATTTT. Encoded protein: CASSEGATTDTQYF. The V call is TRBV25-1, the J call TRBJ2-3; TRBD1 might be the D (6 bases). This CDR3 region has 14 residues. From germline, CDR1 is MGHDK and CDR2 SYGVNS. Deletions cut 3 bases from V and 3 bases from J, with 10 bases between.

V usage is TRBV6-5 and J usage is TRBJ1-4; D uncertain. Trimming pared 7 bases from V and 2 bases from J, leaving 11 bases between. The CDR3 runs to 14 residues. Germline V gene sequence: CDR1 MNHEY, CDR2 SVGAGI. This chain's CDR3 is CASNVVSTNEKLFF. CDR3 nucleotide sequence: TGTGCCAGCAATGTCGTCAGTACTAATGAAAAACTGTTTTTT.

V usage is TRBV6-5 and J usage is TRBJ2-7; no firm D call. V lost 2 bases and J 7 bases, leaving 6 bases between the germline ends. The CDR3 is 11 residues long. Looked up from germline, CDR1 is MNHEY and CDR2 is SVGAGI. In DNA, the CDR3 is TGTGCCAGCAGTTACCTAAAGGAGCAGTACTTC. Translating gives CASSYLKEQYF.

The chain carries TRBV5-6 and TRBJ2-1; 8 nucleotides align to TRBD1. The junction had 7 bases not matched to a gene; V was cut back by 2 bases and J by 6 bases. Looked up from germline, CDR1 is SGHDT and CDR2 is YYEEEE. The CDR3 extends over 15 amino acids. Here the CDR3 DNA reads TGTGCCAGCAGCTTCGGGCAGGGGGCTTCCAATGAGCAGTTCTTC. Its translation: CASSFGQGASNEQFF.

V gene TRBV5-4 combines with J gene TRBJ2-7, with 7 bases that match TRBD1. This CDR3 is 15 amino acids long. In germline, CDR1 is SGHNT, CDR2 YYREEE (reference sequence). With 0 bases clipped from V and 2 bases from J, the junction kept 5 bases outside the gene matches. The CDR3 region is CASSLGQGNPYEQYF. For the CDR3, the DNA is TGTGCCAGCAGCTTGGGACAGGGTAACCCCTACGAGCAGTACTTC.